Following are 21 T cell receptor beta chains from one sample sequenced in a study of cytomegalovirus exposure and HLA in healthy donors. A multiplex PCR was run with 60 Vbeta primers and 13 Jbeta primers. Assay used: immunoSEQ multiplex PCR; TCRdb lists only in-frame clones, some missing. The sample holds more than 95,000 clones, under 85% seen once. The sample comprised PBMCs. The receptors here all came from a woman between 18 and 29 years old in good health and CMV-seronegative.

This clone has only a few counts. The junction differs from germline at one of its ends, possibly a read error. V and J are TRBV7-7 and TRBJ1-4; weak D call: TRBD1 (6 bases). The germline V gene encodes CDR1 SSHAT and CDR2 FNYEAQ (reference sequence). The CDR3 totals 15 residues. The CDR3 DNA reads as TGTGCTAGCAGCTTAGCGTCAGGGGCTAATGAAAAACTGTTTTTT. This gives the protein CASSLASGANEKLFF.

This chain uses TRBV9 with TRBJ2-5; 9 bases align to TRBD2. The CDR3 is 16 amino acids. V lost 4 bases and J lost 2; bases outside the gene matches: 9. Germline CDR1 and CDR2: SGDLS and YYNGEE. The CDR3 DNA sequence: TGTGCCAGCAGCCCGAGGGCGGGGGGGTATCAAGAGACCCAGTACTTC. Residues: CASSPRAGGYQETQYF.

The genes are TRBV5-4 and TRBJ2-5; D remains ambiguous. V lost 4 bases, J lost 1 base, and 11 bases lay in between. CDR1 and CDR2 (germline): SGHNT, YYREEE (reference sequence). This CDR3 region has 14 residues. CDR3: CASSANRVQETQYF. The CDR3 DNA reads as TGTGCCAGCAGCGCCAACCGGGTCCAAGAGACCCAGTACTTC.

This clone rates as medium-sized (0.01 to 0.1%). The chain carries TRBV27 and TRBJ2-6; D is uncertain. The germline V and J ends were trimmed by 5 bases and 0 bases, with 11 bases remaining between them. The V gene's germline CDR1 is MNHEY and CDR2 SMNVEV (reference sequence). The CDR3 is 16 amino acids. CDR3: CASSPYTGSGANVLTF. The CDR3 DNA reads TGTGCCAGCAGTCCGTATACGGGCTCTGGGGCCAACGTCCTGACTTTC.

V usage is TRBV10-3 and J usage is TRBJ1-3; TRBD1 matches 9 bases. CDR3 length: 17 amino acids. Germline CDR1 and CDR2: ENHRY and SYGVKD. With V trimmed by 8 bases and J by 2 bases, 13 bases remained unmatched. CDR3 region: CAIGLPIGTGTGNTIYF. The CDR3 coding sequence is TGTGCCATCGGGCTGCCAATCGGGACAGGGACTGGAAACACCATATATTTT.

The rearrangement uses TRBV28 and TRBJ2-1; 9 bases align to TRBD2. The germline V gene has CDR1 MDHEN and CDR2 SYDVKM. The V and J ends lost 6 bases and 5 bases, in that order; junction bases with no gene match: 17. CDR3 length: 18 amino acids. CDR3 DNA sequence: TGTGCCAGCAGGCCCTCCCGCCCCCTAGCGGGGTACGACAATGAGCAGTTCTTC. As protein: CASRPSRPLAGYDNEQFF. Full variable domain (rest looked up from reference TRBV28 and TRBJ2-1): DVKVTQSSRYLVKRTGEKVFLECVQDMDHENMFWYRQDPGLGLRLIYFSYDVKMKEKGDIPEGYSVSREKKERFSLILESASTNQTSMYLCASRPSRPLAGYDNEQFFGPGTRLTVL.

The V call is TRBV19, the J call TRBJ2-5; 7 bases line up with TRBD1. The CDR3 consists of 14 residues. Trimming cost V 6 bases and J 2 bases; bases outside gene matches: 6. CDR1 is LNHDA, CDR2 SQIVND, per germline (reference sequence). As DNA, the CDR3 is TGTGCCAGTAGCGACAGGGTGCTTCAAGAGACCCAGTACTTC. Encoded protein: CASSDRVLQETQYF.

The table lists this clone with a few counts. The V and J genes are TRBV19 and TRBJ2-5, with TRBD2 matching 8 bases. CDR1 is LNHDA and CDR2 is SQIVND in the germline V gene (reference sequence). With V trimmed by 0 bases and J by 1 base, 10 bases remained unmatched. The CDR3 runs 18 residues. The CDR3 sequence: CASSIEFQSGGLQETQYF. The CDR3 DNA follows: TGTGCCAGTAGTATAGAGTTCCAAAGCGGGGGCCTCCAAGAGACCCAGTACTTC.

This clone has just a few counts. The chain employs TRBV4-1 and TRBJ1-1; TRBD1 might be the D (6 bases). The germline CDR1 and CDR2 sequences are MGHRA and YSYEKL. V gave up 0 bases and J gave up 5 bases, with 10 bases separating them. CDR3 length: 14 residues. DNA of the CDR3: TGCGCCAGCAGCCAAGAAGACAGGTTAACTGAAGCTTTCTTT. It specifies CASSQEDRLTEAFF.

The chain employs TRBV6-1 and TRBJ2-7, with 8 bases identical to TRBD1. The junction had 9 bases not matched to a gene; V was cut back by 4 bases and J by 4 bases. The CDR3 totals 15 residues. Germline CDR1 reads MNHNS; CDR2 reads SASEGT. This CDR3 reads CASSATGGGLYEQYF. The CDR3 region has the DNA TGTGCCAGCAGTGCCACAGGGGGTGGACTTTACGAGCAGTACTTC.

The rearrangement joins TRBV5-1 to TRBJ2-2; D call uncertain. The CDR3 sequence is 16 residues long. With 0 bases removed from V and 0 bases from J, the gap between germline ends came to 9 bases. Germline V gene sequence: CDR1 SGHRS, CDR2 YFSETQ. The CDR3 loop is CASSLEPVSNTGELFF. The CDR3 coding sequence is TGCGCCAGCAGCTTGGAGCCGGTTTCGAACACCGGGGAGCTGTTTTTT.

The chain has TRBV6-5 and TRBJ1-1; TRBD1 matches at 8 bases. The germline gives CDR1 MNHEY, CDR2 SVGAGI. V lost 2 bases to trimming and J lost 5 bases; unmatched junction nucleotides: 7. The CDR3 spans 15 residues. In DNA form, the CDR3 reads TGTGCCAGCAGTTACAACTACAGGGGGAGAACTGAAGCTTTCTTT. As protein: CASSYNYRGRTEAFF.

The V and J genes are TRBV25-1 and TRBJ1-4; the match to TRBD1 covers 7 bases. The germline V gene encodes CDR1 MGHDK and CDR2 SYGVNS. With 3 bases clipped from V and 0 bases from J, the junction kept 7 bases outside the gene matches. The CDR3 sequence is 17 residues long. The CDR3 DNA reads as TGTGCCAGCAGTGACCACAGGGGATTTGCAACTAATGAAAAACTGTTTTTT. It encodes CASSDHRGFATNEKLFF. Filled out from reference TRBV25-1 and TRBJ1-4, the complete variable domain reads EADIYQTPRYLVIGTGKKITLECSQTMGHDKMYWYQQDPGMELHLIHYSYGVNSTEKGDLSSESTVSRIRTEHFPLTLESARPSHTSQYLCASSDHRGFATNEKLFFGSGTQLSVL.

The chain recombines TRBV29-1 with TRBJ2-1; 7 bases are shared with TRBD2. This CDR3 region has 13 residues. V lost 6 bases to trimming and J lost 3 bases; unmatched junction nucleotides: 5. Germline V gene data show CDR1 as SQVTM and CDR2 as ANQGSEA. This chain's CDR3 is CSVERGLYNEQFF. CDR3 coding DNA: TGCAGCGTAGAGCGGGGCCTCTACAATGAGCAGTTCTTC.

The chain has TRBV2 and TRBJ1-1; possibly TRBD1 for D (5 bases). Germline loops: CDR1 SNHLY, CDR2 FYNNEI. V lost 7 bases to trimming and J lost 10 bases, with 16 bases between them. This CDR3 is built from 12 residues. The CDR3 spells CASIWGENGAFF. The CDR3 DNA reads TGTGCCAGCATATGGGGGGAAAACGGAGCTTTCTTT.

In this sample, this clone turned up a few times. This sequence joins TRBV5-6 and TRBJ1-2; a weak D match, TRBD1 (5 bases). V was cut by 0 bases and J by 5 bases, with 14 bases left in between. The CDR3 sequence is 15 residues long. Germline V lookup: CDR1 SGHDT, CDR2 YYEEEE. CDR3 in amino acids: CASSLGAGNSYGYTF. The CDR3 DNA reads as TGTGCCAGCAGCTTGGGGGCAGGGAACTCGTATGGCTACACCTTC.

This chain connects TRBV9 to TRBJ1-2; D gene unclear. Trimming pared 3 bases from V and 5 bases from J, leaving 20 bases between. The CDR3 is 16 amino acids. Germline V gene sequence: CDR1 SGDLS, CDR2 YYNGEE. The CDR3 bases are TGTGCCAGCAGCGACCCTACCTTAAGTATGCCATATGGCTACACCTTC. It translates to CASSDPTLSMPYGYTF. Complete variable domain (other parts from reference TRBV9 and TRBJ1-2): DSGVTQTPKHLITATGQRVTLRCSPRSGDLSVYWYQQSLDQGLQFLIQYYNGEERAKGNILERFSAQQFPDLHSELNLSSLELGDSALYFCASSDPTLSMPYGYTFGSGTRLTVV.

This chain's CDR3 is CASSLNGQANGYTF. The CDR3 DNA reads as TGTGCCAGCAGTTTAAATGGGCAGGCGAACGGCTACACCTTC. The chain links TRBV27 to TRBJ1-2; D is undetermined. V was clipped by 2 bases and J by 8 bases, with 15 bases between them. Germline V lookup: CDR1 MNHEY, CDR2 SMNVEV (reference sequence). There are 14 residues in the CDR3.

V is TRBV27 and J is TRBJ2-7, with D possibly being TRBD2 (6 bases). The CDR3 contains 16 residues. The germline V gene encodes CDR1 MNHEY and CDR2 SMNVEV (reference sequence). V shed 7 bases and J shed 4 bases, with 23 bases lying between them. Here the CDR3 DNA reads TGTGCCAGCACCCCTCCGGATGGGGACTCCGGATACGAGCAGTACTTC. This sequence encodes CASTPPDGDSGYEQYF.

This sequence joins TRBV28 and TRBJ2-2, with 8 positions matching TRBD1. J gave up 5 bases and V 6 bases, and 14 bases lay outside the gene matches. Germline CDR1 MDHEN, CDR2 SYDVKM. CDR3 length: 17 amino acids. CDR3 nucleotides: TGTGCCAGCAGCCCTCCCATCGGACAGGGCGCTACCGGGGAGCTGTTTTTT. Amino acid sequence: CASSPPIGQGATGELFF.

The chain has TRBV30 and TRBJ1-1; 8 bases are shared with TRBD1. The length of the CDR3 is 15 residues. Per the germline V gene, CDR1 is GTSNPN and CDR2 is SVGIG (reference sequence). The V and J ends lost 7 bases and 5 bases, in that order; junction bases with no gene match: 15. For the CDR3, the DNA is TGTGCCTCTCGAGACAGGGGTAAGGTCGGGACTGAAGCTTTCTTT. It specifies CASRDRGKVGTEAFF.